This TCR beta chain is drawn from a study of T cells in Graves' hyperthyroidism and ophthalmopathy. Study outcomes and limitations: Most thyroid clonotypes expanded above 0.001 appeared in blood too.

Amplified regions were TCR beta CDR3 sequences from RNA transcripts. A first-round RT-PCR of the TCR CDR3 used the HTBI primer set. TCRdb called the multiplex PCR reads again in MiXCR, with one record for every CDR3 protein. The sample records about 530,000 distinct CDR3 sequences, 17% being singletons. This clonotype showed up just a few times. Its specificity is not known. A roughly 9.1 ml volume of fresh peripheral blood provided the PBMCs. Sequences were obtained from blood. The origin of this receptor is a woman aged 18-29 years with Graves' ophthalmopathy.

The CDR3 region is CASSLDRVGNQPQHF. As DNA, the CDR3 is TGTGCCAGCAGTCTTGACAGGGTGGGGAATCAGCCCCAGCATTTT. The chain joins TRBV6-1 to TRBJ1-5; 7 nucleotides line up with TRBD1. Germline V lookup: CDR1 MNHNS, CDR2 SASEGT. With 5 bases clipped from V and 4 bases from J, the junction kept 8 bases outside the gene matches. This CDR3 has 15 residues.